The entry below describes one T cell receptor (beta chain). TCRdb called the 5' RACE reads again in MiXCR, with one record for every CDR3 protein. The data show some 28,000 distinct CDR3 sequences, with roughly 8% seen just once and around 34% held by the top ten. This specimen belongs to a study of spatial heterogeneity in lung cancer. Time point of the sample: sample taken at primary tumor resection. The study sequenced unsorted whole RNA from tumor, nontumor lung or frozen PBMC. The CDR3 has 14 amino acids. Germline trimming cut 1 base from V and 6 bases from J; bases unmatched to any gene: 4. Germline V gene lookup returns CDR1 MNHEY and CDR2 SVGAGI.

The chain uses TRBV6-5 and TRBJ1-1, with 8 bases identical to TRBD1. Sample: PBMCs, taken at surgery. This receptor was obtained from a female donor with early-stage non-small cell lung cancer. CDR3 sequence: CASSYFTGGAEAFF. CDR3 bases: TGTGCCAGCAGTTACTTCACAGGGGGAGCTGAAGCTTTCTTT.